The 14 T cell receptor beta chains in this list originate from one sample, sequenced in a study of cytomegalovirus exposure and HLA in healthy donors (dated by TCRdb to the late 2010s). Libraries were built with the immunoSEQ multiplex PCR assay. For the multiplex PCR, a mixture combining 60 forward primers for TCR Vbeta segments and 13 reverse primers for TCR Jbeta segments was used. Drawn from immuneACCESS, this table holds only the in-frame rearrangements with V and J called that TCRdb kept. Clones are partly lost; checked studies trace under half to an unresolved V gene and leave the rest unexplained. The sample records some 130,000 clones, 75% to 80% of which are singletons. Around 2% of the sample rests with the top ten. The material sequenced was PBMCs. The receptor source for this set is a man aged 30 to 39 in good health and CMV-seronegative.

The genes are TRBV28 and TRBJ2-7; D gene unclear. The CDR3 has 11 residues. The V gene lost 5 bases and the J gene lost 5 bases, with 7 bases spanning the gap. Per germline, CDR1 MDHEN and CDR2 SYDVKM. The chain's CDR3 is CASSNIHEQYF. In DNA form, the CDR3 reads TGTGCCAGCAGTAATATCCACGAGCAGTACTTC.

This clone was counted once. V is TRBV5-1 and J is TRBJ2-7; 7 positions match TRBD1. Looked up from germline, CDR1 is SGHRS and CDR2 is YFSETQ. The junction had 13 bases not matched to a gene; V was cut back by 4 bases and J by 3 bases. The CDR3 totals 16 residues. For the CDR3, the DNA is TGCGCCAGCAGCATGGTAGTTGGGACAGCCGTCTACGAGCAGTACTTC. Its protein is CASSMVVGTAVYEQYF.

The chain uses TRBV6-1 and TRBJ1-4; 7 bases line up with TRBD1. The CDR3 contains 14 residues. The germline gives CDR1 MNHNS, CDR2 SASEGT. The V segment lost 5 bases and the J segment 4 bases; nucleotides outside the gene matches: 4. CDR3 nucleotide sequence: TGTGCCAGCAGTCGCAGGGGGGATAATGAAAAACTGTTTTTT. This gives the protein CASSRRGDNEKLFF.

This chain links TRBV5-1 with TRBJ2-7; TRBD1 matches at 8 bases. Trimming removed 4 bases from V and 6 bases from J; junction bases left unmatched: 9. Germline-derived CDR1 and CDR2 are SGHRS and YFSETQ. The CDR3 covers 14 residues. The chain's CDR3 is CASSPGQGLGEQYF. CDR3 nucleotide sequence: TGCGCCAGCAGCCCCGGACAGGGTCTCGGCGAGCAGTACTTC. The full variable domain, with the rest looked up from reference TRBV5-1 and TRBJ2-7, is KAGVTQTPRYLIKTRGQQVTLSCSPISGHRSVSWYQQTPGQGLQFLFEYFSETQRNKGNFPGRFSGRQFSNSRSEMNVSTLELGDSALYLCASSPGQGLGEQYFGPGTRLTVT.

The J gene is TRBJ2-2, the V gene TRBV19, with D possibly being TRBD1 (6 bases). Germline CDR1 reads LNHDA; CDR2 reads SQIVND (reference sequence). Trimming took 8 bases from V and 1 from J, leaving 8 bases between them. The CDR3 is made up of 13 amino acids. The CDR3: CASGQRNTGELFF. As DNA, the CDR3 is TGTGCCAGTGGACAGCGGAACACCGGGGAGCTGTTTTTT.

The chain uses TRBV9 and TRBJ2-7, with TRBD2 identical over 12 bases. The germline V gene has CDR1 SGDLS and CDR2 YYNGEE. The CDR3 sequence is 15 residues long. J lost 3 bases, V lost 4 bases, and 5 bases had no gene match. This CDR3 reads CASSLTSGSGYEQYF. The CDR3, as DNA: TGTGCCAGCAGCTTGACTAGCGGGAGTGGCTACGAGCAGTACTTC.

The chain employs TRBV4-1 and TRBJ1-4; D is undetermined. Per the germline V gene, CDR1 is MGHRA and CDR2 is YSYEKL. CDR3 size: 18 residues. V dropped 0 bases and J dropped 8 bases, with 22 bases sitting between them. CDR3 in DNA: TGCGCCAGCAGCCAAGATCGGGCGGGGTTAGAGAGTAGCGAAAAACTGTTTTTT. Translated: CASSQDRAGLESSEKLFF.

The rearrangement links TRBV11-2 to TRBJ1-3; the D is unclear. The V end lost 4 bases, the J end lost 9 bases, and 16 bases lay between the germline ends. CDR1 and CDR2 (germline): SGHAT, FQNNGV. The CDR3 is 14 residues long. CDR3 loop: CASSSGPAAGTIYF. DNA of the CDR3: TGTGCCAGCAGCTCCGGGCCGGCGGCGGGCACCATATATTTT. Full variable domain (outside the CDR3, taken from reference TRBV11-2 and TRBJ1-3): EAGVAQSPRYKIIEKRQSVAFWCNPISGHATLYWYQQILGQGPKLLIQFQNNGVVDDSQLPKDRFSAERLKGVDSTLKIQPAKLEDSAVYLCASSSGPAAGTIYFGEGSWLTVV.

V usage is TRBV5-1 and J usage is TRBJ1-2, with 7 bases identical to TRBD1. This CDR3 is 13 amino acids long. CDR1 and CDR2 from the germline V gene are SGHRS and YFSETQ. The junction had 12 bases not matched to a gene; V was cut back by 4 bases and J by 12 bases. The chain's CDR3 is CASSGTGVGGHTF. In DNA, the CDR3 is TGCGCCAGCAGCGGAACAGGGGTAGGCGGCCACACCTTC. The full variable domain, in which reference TRBV5-1 and TRBJ1-2 provide the parts outside the CDR3, is KAGVTQTPRYLIKTRGQQVTLSCSPISGHRSVSWYQQTPGQGLQFLFEYFSETQRNKGNFPGRFSGRQFSNSRSEMNVSTLELGDSALYLCASSGTGVGGHTFGSGTRLTVV.

The chain links TRBV9 to TRBJ2-3, with D tentatively TRBD1 (6 bases). V was cut by 0 bases and J by 1 base, with 9 bases left in between. Looked up from germline, CDR1 is SGDLS and CDR2 is YYNGEE. The CDR3 loop spans 15 amino acids. The CDR3 loop reads CASSVASGGTDTQYF. The CDR3 coding sequence is TGTGCCAGCAGCGTAGCCTCAGGGGGCACAGATACGCAGTATTTT.

A single count supports this clone. The chain uses TRBV29-1 and TRBJ1-2, with 7 bases matching TRBD1. CDR1 is SQVTM, CDR2 ANQGSEA, per germline. V lost 5 bases and J lost 3; bases outside the gene matches: 9. The CDR3 is made up of 14 amino acids. This chain's CDR3 is CSVQTGLEDYGYTF. In nucleotides, the CDR3 is TGCAGCGTTCAGACAGGGCTCGAGGACTATGGCTACACCTTC.

The gene calls are TRBV5-1 and TRBJ2-1; 8 bases fit TRBD2. V dropped 0 bases and J dropped 4; count of bases not matched to a gene: 6. The CDR3 length is 16 residues. Germline loops: CDR1 SGHRS, CDR2 YFSETQ. The CDR3 bases are TGCGCCAGCAGCTTGGACGGACTAGCCCCATACAATGAGCAGTTCTTC. Protein product: CASSLDGLAPYNEQFF.

The rearrangement links TRBV6-1 to TRBJ1-5, with a weak D call TRBD1 (6 bases). This CDR3 spans 16 amino acids. From germline, CDR1 is MNHNS and CDR2 SASEGT. Trimming cost V 2 bases and J 4 bases, with 15 bases left between them. The CDR3 region is CASSESWGQLNQPQHF. The CDR3 nucleotides read TGTGCCAGCAGTGAAAGTTGGGGACAATTGAATCAGCCCCAGCATTTT.

This clone was counted a few times. The chain combines TRBV27 with TRBJ2-3; 9 bases map to TRBD2. The germline CDR1 and CDR2 sequences are MNHEY and SMNVEV (reference sequence). This CDR3 is built from 14 residues. After removal of 3 bases from V and 9 bases from J, the junction contained 7 bases not matched to a gene. The CDR3 region is CASSFLAGSSTQYF. In nucleotides, the CDR3 is TGTGCCAGCAGTTTTCTAGCGGGAAGTTCGACGCAGTATTTT.